The subject of this entry is one T cell receptor beta chain. Its antigen is as yet unknown. Samples came from healthy bone marrow donors. With 4 bases clipped from V and 5 bases from J, the junction kept 10 bases outside the gene matches. CDR3 length: 18 amino acids. CDR1 is LNHDA and CDR2 is SQIVND in the germline V gene (reference sequence). This sample was included in a study of cytomegalovirus exposure and HLA in healthy donors. Both 60 Vbeta primers and 13 Jbeta primers went into the PCR. Sequenced by immunoSEQ multiplex PCR; TCRdb stores in-frame clones only, minus some. The sample has about 110,000 clones, around 80% seen once. General observations from the study: Per a later analysis, HLA-associated TCR beta chains showed more clonal expansion than other, equally common TCR beta chains. Differences between HLA loci emerged in a later analysis of TCR association rates, with DRB1 most and HLA-C fewest. Per published accounts, TCR beta sequences correctly predicted the HLA-A and HLA-B alleles of most subjects.

The J gene is TRBJ2-5, the V gene TRBV19; 16 bases align to TRBD2. The clonotype originates from a middle-aged man in good health and CMV-seronegative. The specimen was PBMCs. Here the CDR3 DNA reads TGTGCCAGTAGTAGTTTGGGGACTAGCGGGGGGGCCGTGGAGACCCAGTACTTC. Translated: CASSSLGTSGGAVETQYF.